Listed below are T cell receptor beta chains from one sample, sequenced in a study of T cells in Graves' hyperthyroidism and ophthalmopathy. TCRdb processed the multiplex PCR reads anew with MiXCR; each CDR3 protein has one entry. The table shows 500,000 or so distinct CDR3 sequences, with about 16% occurring only once. The sequenced sample was blood. These receptors were collected from a woman under 40 with Graves' ophthalmopathy. Each CDR3 is given without its conserved first and last residue.

J	V	CDR3
TRBJ2-7	TRBV6-1	ASRTTSLYEQY
TRBJ2-5	TRBV6-2/TRBV6-3	ASSYAGVGAETQY
TRBJ2-5	TRBV6-1	ASRISDNRQETQY
TRBJ2-1	TRBV6-2/TRBV6-3	ASRLSSVLFYNEQF
TRBJ2-1	TRBV29-1	SVWSSGLYNEQF
TRBJ2-7	TRBV27	ASSLLGIPPYEQY
TRBJ2-1	TRBV6-1	ASSPGQGPKQF
TRBJ2-7	TRBV28	ASSPPINEQY
TRBJ2-3	TRBV27	ASSHGVRRGDTQY
TRBJ2-1	TRBV7-9	ASSLGSGVDNEQF
TRBJ2-1	TRBV20-1	SARIRLASSSYNEQF
TRBJ2-1	TRBV12-3/TRBV12-4	ASSLSSGRAGEQF
TRBJ2-1	TRBV20-1	SASGRPQF
TRBJ1-5	TRBV7-2	ASTDRANQPQH
TRBJ2-7	TRBV27	ASSLGGSGSYEQY
TRBJ2-1	TRBV18	ASSRVQGYNEQF